What follows is one T cell receptor (beta chain) and its context. Its antigen is unidentified. The data were taken from a study of vaccination and CD4 T cells after COVID-19. Indicated treatment: roughly nine-day PBMC culture with coronavirus spike peptide pools or control peptides (ViraFEST assay). Using peptide pools, antigen-specific T cells were expanded in ViraFEST before TCRs were sequenced. Positive tests by PCR, dated March to December 2020, predated US Alpha, Beta and Delta variants. Sequenced with the Oncomine TCR Beta short-read assay was DNA taken from cultured CD4+ T cells. MiXCR was run by TCRdb on the PCR reads, yielding one entry per CDR3 protein. This table holds about 14,000 distinct CDR3 sequences, around 55% found once. This clonotype was sampled from a human donor who had recovered from COVID-19. Source material: CD4+ T cells from blood, cultured in vitro.

For the CDR3, the DNA is TGTGCCATCAGTGAGGATAGCAATCAGCCCCAGCATTTT. It specifies CAISEDSNQPQHF. The chain joins TRBV10-3 to TRBJ1-5, with D uncertain. Trimming took off 2 bases at V and 0 bases at J, with 2 bases between the two ends. Germline loops: CDR1 ENHRY, CDR2 SYGVKD. The CDR3 covers 13 residues.